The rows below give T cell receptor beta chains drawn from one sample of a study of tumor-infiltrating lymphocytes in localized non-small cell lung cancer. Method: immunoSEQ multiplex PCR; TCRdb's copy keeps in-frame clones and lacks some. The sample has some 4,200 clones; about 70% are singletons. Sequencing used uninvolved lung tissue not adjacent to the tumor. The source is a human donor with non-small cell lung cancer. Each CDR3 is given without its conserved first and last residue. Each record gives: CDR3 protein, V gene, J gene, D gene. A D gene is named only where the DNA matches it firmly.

ASKVQLAGDETQY,TRBV19,TRBJ2-5,TRBD2
ASSLTDSSYEQY,TRBV7-3,TRBJ2-7,-
ASNTGGNTEAF,TRBV9,TRBJ1-1,TRBD1
ASSPMASGGAGSYNEQF,TRBV18,TRBJ2-1,TRBD2
ASSLSFGGNQPQH,TRBV7-2,TRBJ1-5,-
ASSFWADPNEKLF,TRBV7-2,TRBJ1-4,-
ASSFPGQIYGYT,TRBV5-5,TRBJ1-2,TRBD1
ASSFAPGQGRDTEAF,TRBV28,TRBJ1-1,TRBD1
ASSKGQTLAKNIQY,TRBV5-1,TRBJ2-4,-
AISEVWGDNSPLH,TRBV10-3,TRBJ1-6,-
ASSGGSGANVLT,TRBV28,TRBJ2-6,-
ASSPTGTGGHMNTEAF,TRBV18,TRBJ1-1,TRBD1
ASSPSRGARNTGELF,TRBV5-1,TRBJ2-2,-
ASSHGQGARTEAF,TRBV6-5,TRBJ1-1,TRBD1
ASSLRDTPLH,TRBV27,TRBJ1-6,-
ASSFHTRTDTQY,TRBV11-3,TRBJ2-3,-
ASSVATDMNTEAF,TRBV9,TRBJ1-1,-
ASSLGHSSGANVLT,TRBV5-1,TRBJ2-6,-
ASSPQQGDPQGYT,TRBV7-3,TRBJ1-2,TRBD1
ASSLPGAFDEQF,TRBV5-5,TRBJ2-1,-
ASSRDFYTGELF,TRBV5-1,TRBJ2-2,-
ASSQWFGGGSYEQY,TRBV4-3,TRBJ2-7,TRBD2
ASSDGPRVRDYEQY,TRBV6-4,TRBJ2-7,-
ASSLRARDYGYT,TRBV11-1,TRBJ1-2,-
ASSEGLAGNYEQY,TRBV9,TRBJ2-7,TRBD2
ASSSADGNTIY,TRBV28,TRBJ1-3,-
ASGTGGLGELF,TRBV28,TRBJ2-2,TRBD1
ASSQSPGSGNEQF,TRBV11-3,TRBJ2-1,-
ASSPRGADTQY,TRBV19,TRBJ2-3,-
ASSRDRVTTDTQY,TRBV2,TRBJ2-3,TRBD1
ASSLGANEKLF,TRBV5-1,TRBJ1-4,-
ASGRGENYGYT,TRBV28,TRBJ1-2,-
ASSGRGMVENEKLF,TRBV4-1,TRBJ1-4,-
ASSYQPSGGTILSNEQF,TRBV7-3,TRBJ2-1,TRBD2
TSSQDPSEAGGKNTEAF,TRBV1,TRBJ1-1,-
ASSQERGNEQF,TRBV4-3,TRBJ2-1,-
ASSFALAGGHNEQF,TRBV27,TRBJ2-1,TRBD2
ASSLRRGNTEAF,TRBV18,TRBJ1-1,-
ASREGGASEKLF,TRBV25-1,TRBJ1-4,-
ASSLDSGEKLF,TRBV11-1,TRBJ1-4,-
ASSSQGTIGELF,TRBV7-2,TRBJ2-2,-
ASTAWAGGGELF,TRBV7-2,TRBJ2-2,TRBD1
ASLIANTDTQY,TRBV7-9,TRBJ2-3,-
ASSSLGYT,TRBV28,TRBJ1-2,-
ASSVSGTGEETQY,TRBV9,TRBJ2-5,TRBD1
ASSIANLRDRGSGANVLT,TRBV19,TRBJ2-6,TRBD1
ASSAQWDRGVETQY,TRBV7-2,TRBJ2-5,TRBD1
ASKTTGGSGNTIY,TRBV6-5,TRBJ1-3,-
SVVTSVYEQY,TRBV29-1,TRBJ2-7,-
ASSLLSYEQY,TRBV11-2,TRBJ2-7,-
ASSLGTSTDTQY,TRBV7-2,TRBJ2-3,-
ATSRQRVEGDGYT,TRBV15,TRBJ1-2,-
ASSVAGGTSPLH,TRBV2,TRBJ1-6,TRBD1
ASSTQAGRHIGETQY,TRBV9,TRBJ2-5,-
ATSREGGESYEQY,TRBV15,TRBJ2-7,-
ASSLAGALAKNIQY,TRBV7-8,TRBJ2-4,-
ASSRNRQVTSLNEQY,TRBV27,TRBJ2-7,-